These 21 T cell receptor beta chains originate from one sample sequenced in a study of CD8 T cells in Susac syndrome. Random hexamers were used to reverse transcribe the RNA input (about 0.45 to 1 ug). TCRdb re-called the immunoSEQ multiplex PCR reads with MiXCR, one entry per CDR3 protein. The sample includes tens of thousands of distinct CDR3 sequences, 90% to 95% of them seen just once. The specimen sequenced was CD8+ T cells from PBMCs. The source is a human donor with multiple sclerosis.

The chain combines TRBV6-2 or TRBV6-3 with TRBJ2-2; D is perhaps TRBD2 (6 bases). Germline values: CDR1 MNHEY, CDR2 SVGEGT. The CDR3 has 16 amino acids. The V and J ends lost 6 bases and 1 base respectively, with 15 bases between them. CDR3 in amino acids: CASSLELGGNTGELFF. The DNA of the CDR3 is TGTGCCAGCAGCCTAGAACTGGGGGGGAACACCGGGGAGCTGTTTTTT.

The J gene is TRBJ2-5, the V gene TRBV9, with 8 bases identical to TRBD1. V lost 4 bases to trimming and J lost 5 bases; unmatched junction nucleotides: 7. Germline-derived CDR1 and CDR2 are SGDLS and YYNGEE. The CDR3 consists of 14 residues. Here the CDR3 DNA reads TGTGCCAGCAGCCCTACAGGGGGAACGGAGACCCAGTACTTC. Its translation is CASSPTGGTETQYF.

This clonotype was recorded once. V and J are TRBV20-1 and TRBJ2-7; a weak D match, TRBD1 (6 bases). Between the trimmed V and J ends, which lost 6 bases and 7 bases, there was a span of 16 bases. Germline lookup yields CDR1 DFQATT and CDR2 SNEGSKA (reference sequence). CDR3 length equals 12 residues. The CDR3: CSARGRGIEQYF. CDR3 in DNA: TGCAGTGCCAGGGGAAGGGGAATTGAGCAGTACTTC.

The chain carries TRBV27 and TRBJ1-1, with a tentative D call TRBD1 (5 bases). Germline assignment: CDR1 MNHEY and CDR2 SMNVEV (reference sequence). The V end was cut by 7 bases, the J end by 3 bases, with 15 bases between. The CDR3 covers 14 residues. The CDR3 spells CASTTGERDTEAFF. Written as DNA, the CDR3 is TGTGCCAGCACCACGGGGGAAAGGGACACTGAAGCTTTCTTT.

The CDR3 DNA is TGCGCCAGCAGCTTGAACTGGGCCGGTGGCAATGAGCAGTTCTTC. Its protein is CASSLNWAGGNEQFF. The chain uses TRBV5-1 and TRBJ2-1; D not certain. The CDR3 has 15 residues. CDR1 is SGHRS, CDR2 YFSETQ, per germline. V lost 1 base to trimming and J lost 6 bases, with 14 bases between them. The variable domain in full, with the rest retrieved from reference TRBV5-1 and TRBJ2-1, is KAGVTQTPRYLIKTRGQQVTLSCSPISGHRSVSWYQQTPGQGLQFLFEYFSETQRNKGNFPGRFSGRQFSNSRSEMNVSTLELGDSALYLCASSLNWAGGNEQFFGPGTRLTVL.

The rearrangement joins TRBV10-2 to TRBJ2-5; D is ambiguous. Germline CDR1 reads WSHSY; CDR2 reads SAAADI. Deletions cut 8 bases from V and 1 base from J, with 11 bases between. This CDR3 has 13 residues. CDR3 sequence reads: CASGVGLQETQYF. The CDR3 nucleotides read TGCGCCAGCGGAGTGGGCCTCCAAGAGACCCAGTACTTC.

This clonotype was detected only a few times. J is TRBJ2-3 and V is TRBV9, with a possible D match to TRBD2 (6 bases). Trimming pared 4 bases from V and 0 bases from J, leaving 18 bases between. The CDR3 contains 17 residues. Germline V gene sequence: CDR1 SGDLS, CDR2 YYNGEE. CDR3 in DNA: TGTGCCAGCAGCTCACAGAACAGCGGGTCTAGCACAGATACGCAGTATTTT. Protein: CASSSQNSGSSTDTQYF. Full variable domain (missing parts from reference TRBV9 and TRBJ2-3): DSGVTQTPKHLITATGQRVTLRCSPRSGDLSVYWYQQSLDQGLQFLIQYYNGEERAKGNILERFSAQQFPDLHSELNLSSLELGDSALYFCASSSQNSGSSTDTQYFGPGTRLTVL.

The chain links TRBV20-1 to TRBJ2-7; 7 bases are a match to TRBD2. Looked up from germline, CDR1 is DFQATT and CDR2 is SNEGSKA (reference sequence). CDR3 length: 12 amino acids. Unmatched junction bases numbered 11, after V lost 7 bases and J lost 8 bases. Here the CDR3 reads CSVGRGLVQQYF. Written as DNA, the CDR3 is TGCAGTGTAGGGCGGGGGTTGGTACAGCAGTACTTC.

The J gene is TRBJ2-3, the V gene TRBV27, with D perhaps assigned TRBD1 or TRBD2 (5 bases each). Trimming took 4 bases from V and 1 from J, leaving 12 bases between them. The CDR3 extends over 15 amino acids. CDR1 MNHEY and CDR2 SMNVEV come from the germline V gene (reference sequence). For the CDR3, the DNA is TGTGCCAGCAGTTGGGACCCGGAGGGCACAGATACGCAGTATTTT. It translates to CASSWDPEGTDTQYF.

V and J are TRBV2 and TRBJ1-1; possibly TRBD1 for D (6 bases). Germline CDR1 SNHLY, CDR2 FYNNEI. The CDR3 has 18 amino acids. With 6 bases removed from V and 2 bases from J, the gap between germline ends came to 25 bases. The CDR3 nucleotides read TGTGCCAGCAGCCTTACGGCAGGGGACCTGAACCCAAACACTGAAGCTTTCTTT. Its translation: CASSLTAGDLNPNTEAFF.

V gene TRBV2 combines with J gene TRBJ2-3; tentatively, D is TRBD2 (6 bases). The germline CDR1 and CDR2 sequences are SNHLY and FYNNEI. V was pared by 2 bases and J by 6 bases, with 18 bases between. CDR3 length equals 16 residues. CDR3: CASSERMGRGADTQYF. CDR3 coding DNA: TGTGCCAGCAGTGAAAGGATGGGGCGGGGCGCGGATACGCAGTATTTT.

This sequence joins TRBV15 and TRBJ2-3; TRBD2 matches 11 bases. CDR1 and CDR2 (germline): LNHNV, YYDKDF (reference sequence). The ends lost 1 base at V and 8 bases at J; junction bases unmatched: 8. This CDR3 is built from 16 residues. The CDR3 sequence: CATSRGSGGAPGTQYF. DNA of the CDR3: TGTGCCACCAGCAGAGGTAGCGGGGGGGCCCCAGGTACGCAGTATTTT. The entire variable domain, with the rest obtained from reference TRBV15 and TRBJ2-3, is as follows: DAMVIQNPRYQVTQFGKPVTLSCSQTLNHNVMYWYQQKSSQAPKLLFHYYDKDFNNEADTPDNFQSRRPNTSFCFLDIRSPGLGDTAMYLCATSRGSGGAPGTQYFGPGTRLTVL.

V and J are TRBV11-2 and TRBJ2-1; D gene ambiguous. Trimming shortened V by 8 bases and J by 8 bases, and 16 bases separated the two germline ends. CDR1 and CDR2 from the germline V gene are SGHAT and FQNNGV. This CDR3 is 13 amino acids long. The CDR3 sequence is CASSKEWLDEQFF. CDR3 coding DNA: TGTGCCAGCTCCAAGGAGTGGCTCGATGAGCAGTTCTTC.

CDR3 loop: CAWSGDRTSNQPQHF. CDR3 DNA: TGTGCCTGGAGTGGGGATAGGACCAGCAATCAGCCCCAGCATTTT. The chain is built from TRBV30 and TRBJ1-5; D is unclear. CDR3 length equals 15 residues. Germline V gene lookup returns CDR1 GTSNPN and CDR2 SVGIG (reference sequence). Trimming shortened V by 1 base and J by 1 base, and 11 bases separated the two germline ends. The whole variable domain, filled in from reference TRBV30 and TRBJ1-5, reads SQTIHQWPATLVQPVGSPLSLECTVEGTSNPNLYWYRQAAGRGLQLLFYSVGIGQISSEVPQNLSASRPQDRQFILSSKKLLLSDSGFYLCAWSGDRTSNQPQHFGDGTRLSIL.

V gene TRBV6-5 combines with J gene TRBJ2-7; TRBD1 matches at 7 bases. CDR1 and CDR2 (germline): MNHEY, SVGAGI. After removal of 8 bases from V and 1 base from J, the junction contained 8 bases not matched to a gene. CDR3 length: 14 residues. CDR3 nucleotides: TGTGCCAGCTCGACAGGGCCCGTTTCCTACGAGCAGTACTTC. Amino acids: CASSTGPVSYEQYF.

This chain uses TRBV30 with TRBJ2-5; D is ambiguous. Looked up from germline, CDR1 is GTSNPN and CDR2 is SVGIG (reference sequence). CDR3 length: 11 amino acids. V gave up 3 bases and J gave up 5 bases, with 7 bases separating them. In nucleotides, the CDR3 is TGTGCCTGGAGCATCGGGGAGACCCAGTACTTC. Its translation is CAWSIGETQYF.

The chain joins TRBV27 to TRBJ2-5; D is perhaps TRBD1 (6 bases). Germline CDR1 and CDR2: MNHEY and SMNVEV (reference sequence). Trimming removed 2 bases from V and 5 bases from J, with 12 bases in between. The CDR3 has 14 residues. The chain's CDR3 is CASSLRYRDETQYF. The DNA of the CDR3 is TGTGCCAGCAGTTTACGGTACAGGGACGAGACCCAGTACTTC.

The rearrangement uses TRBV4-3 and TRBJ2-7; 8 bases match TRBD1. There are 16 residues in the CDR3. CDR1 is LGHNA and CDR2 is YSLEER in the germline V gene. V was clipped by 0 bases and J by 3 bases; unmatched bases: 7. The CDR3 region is CASSQDTPGGNYEQYF. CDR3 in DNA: TGCGCCAGCAGCCAAGATACCCCAGGGGGCAACTACGAGCAGTACTTC.

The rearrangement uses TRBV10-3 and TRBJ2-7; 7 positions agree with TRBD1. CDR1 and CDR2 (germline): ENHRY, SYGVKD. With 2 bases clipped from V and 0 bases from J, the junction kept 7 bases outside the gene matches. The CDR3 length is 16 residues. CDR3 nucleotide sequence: TGTGCCATCAGTGAGGCTGGACAGGAGAGCTCCTACGAGCAGTACTTC. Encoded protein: CAISEAGQESSYEQYF.

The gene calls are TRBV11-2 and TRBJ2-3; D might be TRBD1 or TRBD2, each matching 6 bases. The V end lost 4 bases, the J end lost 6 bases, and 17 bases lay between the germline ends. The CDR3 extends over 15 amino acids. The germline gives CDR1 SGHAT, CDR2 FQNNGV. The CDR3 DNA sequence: TGTGCCAGCAGCTCGCGTGGGGGGCTCGGGGATACGCAGTATTTT. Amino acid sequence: CASSSRGGLGDTQYF.

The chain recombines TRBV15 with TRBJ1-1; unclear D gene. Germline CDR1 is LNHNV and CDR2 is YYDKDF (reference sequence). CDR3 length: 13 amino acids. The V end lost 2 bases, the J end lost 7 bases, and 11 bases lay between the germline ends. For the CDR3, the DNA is TGTGCCACCAGCAGACCTCCCGACATTGAAGCTTTCTTT. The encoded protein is CATSRPPDIEAFF.